This T cell receptor beta chain was documented in a study of response to subunit inactivated influenza vaccine. TCRdb passed the RT-PCR reads through MiXCR, listing each CDR3 protein once. Of about 500,000 distinct CDR3 sequences listed, about 15% are singletons. General study points: Researchers suggested that each seasonal influenza vaccination recruits few new T cells.

In regard to this clonotype: Antigen specificity is unknown.

Germline lookup yields CDR1 SGHTA and CDR2 FQGNSA. CDR3 size: 14 residues. The ends lost 5 bases at V and 6 bases at J; junction bases unmatched: 8. The chain uses TRBV7-2 and TRBJ2-7; TRBD2 aligns across 9 bases. The input for sequencing was CD4+ T cells sorted from PBMCs, taken less than 30 months after vaccination. This sequence was found in a man between 50 and 75 years old who received an inactivated influenza vaccine. The CDR3 DNA is TGTGCCAGCAGCATGGGACTAGCAACGGTCGAGCAGTACTTC. This encodes CASSMGLATVEQYF.